A single sample gave rise to the 31 T cell receptor beta chains below, sequenced in a study of blood T cell repertoires in COVID-19. Clones were read by immunoSEQ multiplex PCR, and TCRdb kept only the in-frame ones, dropping some. The table records about 140,000 clones, 84% of them present only once. Sequenced: peripheral blood. The receptors come from a young man with COVID-19, enrolled during active disease.

The genes are TRBV28 and TRBJ1-1; 7 bases align to TRBD1. The CDR3 covers 14 residues. From germline, CDR1 is MDHEN and CDR2 SYDVKM. V was pared by 3 bases and J by 0 bases, with 1 base of the junction left unmatched. The chain's CDR3 is CASSFDRVNTEAFF. CDR3 in DNA: TGTGCCAGCAGTTTCGACAGGGTGAACACTGAAGCTTTCTTT.

The CDR3 DNA follows: TGCGCCAGCAGCTTGGGGGGGACAGGGATACAGCCCCAGCATTTT. Encoded protein: CASSLGGTGIQPQHF. The gene calls are TRBV5-1 and TRBJ1-5, with 9 positions matching TRBD1. Looked up from germline, CDR1 is SGHRS and CDR2 is YFSETQ. The junction had 5 bases not matched to a gene; V was cut back by 0 bases and J by 7 bases. The CDR3 is 15 amino acids.

Written as DNA, the CDR3 is TGTGCCAGTAGTGCCTGGGACATAAGGGGGAACATTCAGTACTTC. Its protein product is CASSAWDIRGNIQYF. This sequence joins TRBV19 and TRBJ2-4, with a weak D call TRBD1 (6 bases). This CDR3 region has 15 residues. Deletions cut 5 bases from V and 7 bases from J, with 18 bases between. Germline CDR1 reads LNHDA; CDR2 reads SQIVND (reference sequence).

The chain has TRBV7-8 and TRBJ1-2; D is perhaps TRBD1 (6 bases). Germline V gene lookup returns CDR1 SGHVS and CDR2 FQNEAQ. The V end was cut by 0 bases, the J end by 4 bases, with 9 bases between. This CDR3 has 14 amino acids. CDR3 DNA: TGTGCCAGCAGCTTAGCGACAGGTCCCTATGGCTACACCTTC. This codes for CASSLATGPYGYTF.

V usage is TRBV30 and J usage is TRBJ2-3; possible D gene TRBD1, 5 bases. The CDR3 consists of 14 residues. Germline V gene sequence: CDR1 GTSNPN, CDR2 SVGIG (reference sequence). V shed 7 bases and J shed 3 bases, with 17 bases lying between them. The DNA of the CDR3 is TGTGCCTTCGGACAAAGGGGTTCGACAGATACGCAGTATTTT. This encodes CAFGQRGSTDTQYF.

This chain links TRBV10-1 with TRBJ2-7; TRBD2 aligns across 7 bases. Germline V CDR1 and CDR2: WNHNN, SYGVQD (reference sequence). The length of the CDR3 is 15 residues. The V gene end was trimmed by 0 bases and the J gene end by 7 bases; junction bases not matched to a gene: 9. CDR3: CASSESSGRGYEQYF. CDR3 DNA sequence: TGCGCCAGCAGTGAGTCGTCAGGGAGGGGATATGAGCAGTACTTC.

The J gene is TRBJ1-2, the V gene TRBV11-2; D perhaps matches TRBD1 (6 bases). The CDR3 consists of 14 residues. Germline values: CDR1 SGHAT, CDR2 FQNNGV. Trimming took off 5 bases at V and 4 bases at J, with 14 bases between the two ends. This chain's CDR3 is CASSQLTTGYGYTF. The CDR3 region has the DNA TGTGCCAGCAGCCAGCTAACGACAGGCTATGGCTACACCTTC. The variable domain in full, completed from reference TRBV11-2 and TRBJ1-2, reads EAGVAQSPRYKIIEKRQSVAFWCNPISGHATLYWYQQILGQGPKLLIQFQNNGVVDDSQLPKDRFSAERLKGVDSTLKIQPAKLEDSAVYLCASSQLTTGYGYTFGSGTRLTVV.

In this sample, this clone turned up a few times. The rearrangement links TRBV13 to TRBJ2-2, with D possibly matching TRBD1 (5 bases). The germline V gene encodes CDR1 PRHDT and CDR2 FYEKMQ (reference sequence). V was trimmed by 6 bases and J by 6 bases, leaving 17 bases between them. This CDR3 spans 15 amino acids. For the CDR3, the DNA is TGTGCCAGCAGTAATCCCGCAGGGAAGGCCGGGGAGCTGTTTTTT. Its protein product is CASSNPAGKAGELFF.

The CDR3 here is CASSAGTGHYGYTF. In DNA, the CDR3 is TGTGCCAGCAGCGCCGGGACAGGGCACTATGGCTACACCTTC. This chain connects TRBV9 to TRBJ1-2; 9 nucleotides line up with TRBD1. V lost 3 bases, J lost 3 bases, and 3 bases stayed unmatched. Germline assignment: CDR1 SGDLS and CDR2 YYNGEE. This CDR3 contains 14 residues.

The gene calls are TRBV7-3 and TRBJ2-1; tentatively, D is TRBD1 (5 bases). CDR1 is SGHTA, CDR2 FQGTGA, per germline. This CDR3 is built from 14 residues. V was clipped by 0 bases and J by 9 bases, with 12 bases between them. CDR3 DNA: TGTGCCAGCAGCTTAACCTCTAAAGGGGCTGAGCAGTTCTTC. Amino acid sequence: CASSLTSKGAEQFF. Full variable domain (outside the CDR3, taken from reference TRBV7-3 and TRBJ2-1): GAGVSQTPSNKVTEKGKYVELRCDPISGHTALYWYRQSLGQGPEFLIYFQGTGAADDSGLPNDRFFAVRPEGSVSTLKIQRTERGDSAVYLCASSLTSKGAEQFFGPGTRLTVL.

The gene calls are TRBV3-1 (or the pseudogene TRBV3-2) and TRBJ1-1, with D perhaps TRBD1 (6 bases). The CDR3 runs 15 residues. Trimming stripped 4 bases from V and 1 base from J, with 13 bases between. Germline V gene sequence: CDR1 LGHDT, CDR2 YNNKEL (reference sequence). This CDR3 reads CASSPEGGRNTEAFF. CDR3 DNA: TGTGCCAGCAGCCCGGAGGGGGGGCGGAACACTGAAGCTTTCTTT.

V is TRBV18 and J is TRBJ2-2; 7 bases align to TRBD2. This CDR3 has 14 residues. The V segment lost 2 bases and the J segment 10 bases; nucleotides outside the gene matches: 7. The germline V gene encodes CDR1 KGHSH and CDR2 LQKENI. CDR3 nucleotide sequence: TGTGCCAGCTCACCATCCGGCGGGGGAGTGGAGCTGTTTTTT. It specifies CASSPSGGGVELFF.

V and J are TRBV10-3 and TRBJ2-3, with 7 bases that match TRBD2. The CDR3 is 15 residues long. Losses at the gene ends were 3 bases for V and 5 bases for J; bases not matched to a gene: 8. Germline loops: CDR1 ENHRY, CDR2 SYGVKD. The CDR3 region is CAISDEGRAEDTQYF. The DNA for the CDR3 is TGTGCCATCAGTGATGAAGGGAGGGCCGAAGATACGCAGTATTTT.

The chain joins TRBV28 to TRBJ2-5, with D maybe TRBD1 (7 bases). CDR1 is MDHEN and CDR2 is SYDVKM in the germline V gene. V was trimmed by 3 bases and J by 1 base, leaving 15 bases between them. The CDR3 sequence is 16 residues long. CDR3 in amino acids: CASSFRGAGTQETQYF. Here the CDR3 DNA reads TGTGCCAGCAGTTTCAGGGGGGCCGGGACCCAAGAGACCCAGTACTTC.

The chain uses TRBV25-1 and TRBJ2-5; 11 bases map to TRBD2. Germline CDR1 and CDR2: MGHDK and SYGVNS. Germline trimming cut 6 bases from V and 4 bases from J; bases unmatched to any gene: 13. CDR3 length equals 17 residues. Here the CDR3 DNA reads TGTGCCAGCAGCCACGGCACTAGCGGGAGCTGGGGAGAGACCCAGTACTTC. Translating gives CASSHGTSGSWGETQYF. Full variable domain (outside the CDR3, taken from reference TRBV25-1 and TRBJ2-5): EADIYQTPRYLVIGTGKKITLECSQTMGHDKMYWYQQDPGMELHLIHYSYGVNSTEKGDLSSESTVSRIRTEHFPLTLESARPSHTSQYLCASSHGTSGSWGETQYFGPGTRLLVL.

The CDR3 nucleotides are TGTGCCATCAGTGATCTTGTGAGATCCCCTGAAGCTTTCTTT. Translating it yields CAISDLVRSPEAFF. This rearrangement joins TRBV10-3 to TRBJ1-1; D call uncertain. Germline lookup yields CDR1 ENHRY and CDR2 SYGVKD. The CDR3 totals 14 residues. The V gene lost 3 bases and the J gene lost 6 bases, with 14 bases spanning the gap.

The V and J genes are TRBV30 and TRBJ2-7; no clear D gene. Germline CDR1 and CDR2: GTSNPN and SVGIG (reference sequence). V lost 2 bases and J 4 bases, leaving 12 bases between the germline ends. This CDR3 region has 13 residues. In DNA form, the CDR3 reads TGTGCCTGGAGTCGTACGGGTGGGTACGAGCAGTACTTC. Translating gives CAWSRTGGYEQYF.

The V and J genes are TRBV19 and TRBJ2-6; TRBD1 agrees at 8 bases. CDR1 and CDR2 from the germline V gene are LNHDA and SQIVND (reference sequence). The ends lost 10 bases at V and 0 bases at J; junction bases unmatched: 8. This CDR3 is built from 16 residues. The CDR3 DNA sequence: TGTGCCACCACGGACAGGGCCTTCTCTGGGGCCAACGTCCTGACTTTC. Encoded protein: CATTDRAFSGANVLTF.

The V and J genes are TRBV5-8 and TRBJ1-4; TRBD1 might be the D (5 bases). The CDR3 is 16 amino acids. V gave up 4 bases and J gave up 8 bases, with 21 bases separating them. Germline assignment: CDR1 SGHTS and CDR2 YDEGEE. The CDR3 is CASSPGVLSGGEKLFF. The DNA for the CDR3 is TGTGCCAGCAGCCCGGGGGTCCTCTCCGGTGGAGAAAAACTGTTTTTT. Full variable domain (remainder filled in from reference TRBV5-8 and TRBJ1-4): EAGVTQSPTHLIKTRGQQATLRCSPISGHTSVYWYQQALGLGLQFLLWYDEGEERNRGNFPPRFSGRQFPNYSSELNVNALELEDSALYLCASSPGVLSGGEKLFFGSGTQLSVL.

The chain links TRBV4-2 to TRBJ2-7, with a tentative D call TRBD2 (5 bases). This CDR3 spans 14 amino acids. In germline, CDR1 is LGHNA, CDR2 YNFKEQ. V was shortened by 1 base and J by 2 bases, with 9 bases between the two germline ends. CDR3 nucleotide sequence: TGTGCCAGCAGCCAAGGGGCGGGCCCCTACGAGCAGTACTTC. Its protein product is CASSQGAGPYEQYF.

This clone came up a few times. V gene TRBV5-1 combines with J gene TRBJ1-3; D gene uncertain. Trimming cost V 0 bases and J 4 bases, with 8 bases left between them. Germline assignment: CDR1 SGHRS and CDR2 YFSETQ. The CDR3 contains 14 residues. CDR3 in DNA: TGCGCCAGCAGCTTGGATAGTCGGGGAAACACCATATATTTT. Amino acid sequence: CASSLDSRGNTIYF.

V gene TRBV7-3 combines with J gene TRBJ2-7, with TRBD2 identical over 13 bases. V dropped 5 bases and J dropped 3; count of bases not matched to a gene: 7. In germline, CDR1 is SGHTA, CDR2 FQGTGA. CDR3 length: 16 amino acids. CDR3 DNA sequence: TGTGCCAGCAGCCTTACTAGCGGGAGGGCCAGCTACGAGCAGTACTTC. This codes for CASSLTSGRASYEQYF. Combining the CDR3 with reference TRBV7-3 and TRBJ2-7 gives the whole variable domain GAGVSQTPSNKVTEKGKYVELRCDPISGHTALYWYRQSLGQGPEFLIYFQGTGAADDSGLPNDRFFAVRPEGSVSTLKIQRTERGDSAVYLCASSLTSGRASYEQYFGPGTRLTVT.

The chain combines TRBV27 with TRBJ2-7; no reliable D call. Trimming cost V 4 bases and J 2 bases, with 12 bases left between them. From germline, CDR1 is MNHEY and CDR2 SMNVEV (reference sequence). The CDR3 covers 14 residues. CDR3 coding DNA: TGTGCCAGCAGTTCCTATCGACTGGCCTACGAGCAGTACTTC. It specifies CASSSYRLAYEQYF.

The V and J genes are TRBV29-1 and TRBJ2-7; 8 bases align to TRBD2. CDR3 length equals 15 residues. CDR1 and CDR2 from the germline V gene are SQVTM and ANQGSEA. Trimming took 3 bases from V and 1 from J; bases not matched to a gene: 8. CDR3 protein: CSVEEKAGGSYEQYF. CDR3 coding DNA: TGCAGCGTTGAGGAAAAGGCGGGAGGTTCCTACGAGCAGTACTTC.

This chain's CDR3 is CASSPMGPSGSDEQYF. The CDR3 coding sequence is TGTGCCAGCAGCCCGATGGGGCCTAGCGGGAGCGACGAGCAGTACTTC. This sequence joins TRBV27 and TRBJ2-7; TRBD2 agrees at 10 bases. The CDR3 runs 16 residues. V lost 6 bases, J lost 5 bases, and 13 bases stayed unmatched. The germline V gene has CDR1 MNHEY and CDR2 SMNVEV (reference sequence).

The chain combines TRBV11-2 with TRBJ1-5, with D possibly matching TRBD1 (5 bases). The CDR3 spans 15 residues. The ends were cut back, 1 base at V and 3 bases at J, with 10 bases in the middle. Per the germline V gene, CDR1 is SGHAT and CDR2 is FQNNGV. This chain's CDR3 is CASSLGAQDNQPQHF. In DNA form, the CDR3 reads TGTGCCAGCAGCTTAGGTGCACAGGACAATCAGCCCCAGCATTTT.

V and J are TRBV28 and TRBJ2-5, with a tentative D call TRBD2 (5 bases). This CDR3 is built from 13 residues. Germline V CDR1 and CDR2: MDHEN, SYDVKM. V gave up 5 bases and J gave up 6 bases, with 13 bases separating them. CDR3 region: CASSVEASKTQYF. Here the CDR3 DNA reads TGTGCCAGCAGTGTCGAGGCTAGCAAGACCCAGTACTTC.

The gene calls are TRBV4-1 and TRBJ1-6; D gene ambiguous. The V end was cut by 0 bases, the J end by 11 bases, with 8 bases between. This CDR3 has 13 amino acids. Germline V gene data show CDR1 as MGHRA and CDR2 as YSYEKL. The CDR3 DNA sequence: TGCGCCAGCAGCCAAGAGACGGGTACACCCCTCCACTTT. Amino acids: CASSQETGTPLHF.

The gene calls are TRBV9 and TRBJ2-3; 9 bases are shared with TRBD2. The germline V gene encodes CDR1 SGDLS and CDR2 YYNGEE. The trim removed 4 bases at V and 6 bases at J, leaving 12 bases unmatched. The CDR3 sequence is 16 residues long. The DNA of the CDR3 is TGTGCCAGCAGCCCCCGTTCTAGCGGGACTCTGGATACGCAGTATTTT. Residues: CASSPRSSGTLDTQYF.

This sequence joins TRBV27 and TRBJ2-7, with TRBD1 matching 7 bases. Germline CDR1 MNHEY, CDR2 SMNVEV (reference sequence). CDR3 size: 17 residues. V lost 6 bases, J lost 1 base, and 15 bases stayed unmatched. CDR3 sequence (DNA): TGTGCCAGCAGCTTACAACTCCGGGACAGCGCATCCTACGAGCAGTACTTC. It encodes CASSLQLRDSASYEQYF.

The CDR3, as DNA: TGTGCCAGCAGCTTGCTACAGGGGGCGCGTGTCACTGAAGCTTTCTTT. Its translation is CASSLLQGARVTEAFF. This chain uses TRBV5-6 with TRBJ1-1; 9 positions agree with TRBD1. The germline V gene encodes CDR1 SGHDT and CDR2 YYEEEE. Germline trimming cut 1 base from V and 4 bases from J; bases unmatched to any gene: 8. The CDR3 totals 16 residues.